Listed below are T cell receptor beta chains from one sample, sequenced in a study of blood T cell repertoires in COVID-19. The data were produced by immunoSEQ multiplex PCR, yet TCRdb's version contains in-frame clones alone and is incomplete. This sample carries fewer than 300,000 clones, roughly 85% of them seen once, and the ten largest clones take about 2.5%. Sequencing used PBMCs or T cells enriched from blood (not recorded which). These receptors all come from a woman aged 45-65 years who had recovered from COVID-19. The CDR3 runs from the conserved cysteine through the conserved F or W. The D gene is left open where the match is weak. A row's size may be missing; if present it is once, few, many or a size class.

TGCGCCAGCAGCCAAGGGACTCCGGACCCGTTCCTCCAAGAGACCCAGTACTTC	CASSQGTPDPFLQETQYF	.	TRBJ2-5	once	TRBV4-1
TGTGCCTGGAGTCCCGGACTCGTCAATCAGCCCCAGCATTTT	CAWSPGLVNQPQHF	.	TRBJ1-5	.	TRBV30
TGTGCCAGCAGCCAGGGACAGACCTACGAGCAGTACTTC	CASSQGQTYEQYF	TRBD1	TRBJ2-7	.	TRBV4-2
TGTGCCAGTAGTATCCGGACAGGGACTGGAAACACCATATATTTT	CASSIRTGTGNTIYF	TRBD1	TRBJ1-3	.	TRBV19
TGTGCCAGCAGGACTAGCGGGGGGGCCTACAATGAGCAGTTCTTC	CASRTSGGAYNEQFF	TRBD2	TRBJ2-1	.	TRBV6-5
TGTGCCAGCAGTTCAGGACAGCACACTGAAGCTTTCTTT	CASSSGQHTEAFF	.	TRBJ1-1	.	TRBV7-9
TGTGCCAGCAGCTTCGGACCCGGAAGGGGGAACACTGAAGCTTTCTTT	CASSFGPGRGNTEAFF	.	TRBJ1-1	.	TRBV7-9
TGCGCCAGCAGCCAAGGACAGGGCGGTGGAAACACCATATATTTT	CASSQGQGGGNTIYF	TRBD1	TRBJ1-3	.	TRBV4-1
TGTGCCAGCAGCCACACCGGGACTAGCGATTCCCAAGAGACCCAGTACTTC	CASSHTGTSDSQETQYF	TRBD2	TRBJ2-5	.	TRBV3-1/TRBV3-2
TGTGCCATTTCCGAGGACAGGCCCCTTCCCTACGAGCAGTACTTC	CAISEDRPLPYEQYF	TRBD1	TRBJ2-7	.	TRBV19
TGCGCCAGCAGCCAGCTACAGCTTATGAACACTGAAGCTTTCTTT	CASSQLQLMNTEAFF	.	TRBJ1-1	.	TRBV4-1
TGTGCCTGGAGTCCGGGACAGGGAGGCACGCAGTATTTT	CAWSPGQGGTQYF	TRBD1	TRBJ2-3	.	TRBV30
TGCAGTGCTAGTGTAAGCAATCAGCCCCAGCATTTT	CSASVSNQPQHF	.	TRBJ1-5	.	TRBV20-1
TGTGCAAGTCGCTCCTACCCGAACACTGAAGCTTTCTTT	CASRSYPNTEAFF	.	TRBJ1-1	.	TRBV12-2
TGTGCCAGCAGCCAAGCCGGGACAGGGACATACTACGAGCAGTACTTC	CASSQAGTGTYYEQYF	TRBD1	TRBJ2-7	.	TRBV4-2
TGTGCCTGGGGGGCGGACAGGTACCAAGAGACCCAGTACTTC	CAWGADRYQETQYF	TRBD1	TRBJ2-5	.	TRBV30
TGTGCCAGCAGCGTCGGTGCCACCTCTGGAAACACCATATATTTT	CASSVGATSGNTIYF	.	TRBJ1-3	.	TRBV9
TGTGCCTGGAATGAGGTTGGCCCTGAGCAGTTCTTC	CAWNEVGPEQFF	.	TRBJ2-1	.	TRBV30
TGTGCCAGCAGACCGGGAGTAGGGTCCTACGAGCAGTACTTC	CASRPGVGSYEQYF	.	TRBJ2-7	.	TRBV5-6
TGTGCCACCAGCATCATAGCGGGGTACCAAGAGACCCAGTACTTC	CATSIIAGYQETQYF	TRBD2	TRBJ2-5	.	TRBV15
TGCGCCAGCAGCCTCGGAACCGGGACAGGACTCTACACCTTC	CASSLGTGTGLYTF	TRBD1	TRBJ1-2	.	TRBV4-1
TGTGCCTGGAGTCTTAGCAGGGGGACCGGGGAGCTGTTTTTT	CAWSLSRGTGELFF	TRBD1	TRBJ2-2	few	TRBV30
TGTGCCAGCAGCCAGGGGGTCGGCTATGGCTACACCTTC	CASSQGVGYGYTF	TRBD1	TRBJ1-2	.	TRBV5-6
TGCAGCGTTCCTCACACAGGGCACCACAATGAGCAGTTCTTC	CSVPHTGHHNEQFF	.	TRBJ2-1	.	TRBV29-1
TGTGCCAGCAGCGTAGTTGTGGAGCACGGTACGCAGTATTTT	CASSVVVEHGTQYF	.	TRBJ2-3	once	TRBV9
TGTGCCAGCAGCCAACGCCGACAGGCGAACACCGGGGAGCTGTTTTTT	CASSQRRQANTGELFF	.	TRBJ2-2	once	TRBV16
TGTGCCAGCAGTGAATGGGGACAGGGGACTTCTGGCTACACCTTC	CASSEWGQGTSGYTF	TRBD1	TRBJ1-2	.	TRBV2
TGTGCCAGCAGCCTGCTGGGGACTCCCTATGGCTACACCTTC	CASSLLGTPYGYTF	.	TRBJ1-2	.	TRBV7-9
TGTGCCAGCACCGTGGGACAGGGGCCCCGAGGCTACACCTTC	CASTVGQGPRGYTF	TRBD1	TRBJ1-2	.	TRBV28
TGTGCCAGTAGTACTCGGTTCCTGGGCGGCGGGGAGCGCAATCAGCCCCAGCATTTT	CASSTRFLGGGERNQPQHF	.	TRBJ1-5	.	TRBV19
TGTGCCTGGAGTGGACAGCATGAAGCTTTCTTT	CAWSGQHEAFF	.	TRBJ1-1	.	TRBV30
TGTGCCAGTAGTTTAAACTGGAACACTGAAGCTTTCTTT	CASSLNWNTEAFF	.	TRBJ1-1	.	TRBV19
TGTGCCACCCTACTTACTATCGGAACGCAGGGGGCCGGTGGCTACACCTTC	CATLLTIGTQGAGGYTF	TRBD1	TRBJ1-2	.	TRBV5-4
TGTGCCTGGAGGCGTAGACAGTTTTTGAACACTGAAGCTTTCTTT	CAWRRRQFLNTEAFF	.	TRBJ1-1	.	TRBV30
TGTGCCAGCAGTGAAAATACAGCCTACGAGCAGTACTTC	CASSENTAYEQYF	.	TRBJ2-7	.	TRBV25-1
TGTGCCAGCAGCCAAGGGACTAGCGGTACTGAGCAGTTCTTC	CASSQGTSGTEQFF	TRBD2	TRBJ2-1	.	TRBV3-1/TRBV3-2
TGTGCCAGCAGCCACCTAGCGGGAGAGGGGGAGACCCAGTACTTC	CASSHLAGEGETQYF	TRBD2	TRBJ2-5	.	TRBV3-1/TRBV3-2
TGCGCCAGCAGTGATCCCGGTGCGCCTGGAAACACCATATATTTT	CASSDPGAPGNTIYF	.	TRBJ1-3	once	TRBV10-1
TGTGCCAGTAAGACTAGCGGGAGGGCCGGGAGCGGGGAGCTGTTTTTT	CASKTSGRAGSGELFF	TRBD2	TRBJ2-2	few	TRBV19
TGTGCCAGCAGCCAAGGCGTAGCGGGAGAGGTCGAGCAGTACTTC	CASSQGVAGEVEQYF	TRBD2	TRBJ2-7	.	TRBV4-2
TGCAGCGTTGGCGGGAGAACCTACGAGCAGTACTTC	CSVGGRTYEQYF	TRBD2	TRBJ2-7	.	TRBV29-1
TGTGCCAGCAGCTCCGGGACAGGGGCCTACGAGCAGTACTTC	CASSSGTGAYEQYF	TRBD1	TRBJ2-7	.	TRBV5-6